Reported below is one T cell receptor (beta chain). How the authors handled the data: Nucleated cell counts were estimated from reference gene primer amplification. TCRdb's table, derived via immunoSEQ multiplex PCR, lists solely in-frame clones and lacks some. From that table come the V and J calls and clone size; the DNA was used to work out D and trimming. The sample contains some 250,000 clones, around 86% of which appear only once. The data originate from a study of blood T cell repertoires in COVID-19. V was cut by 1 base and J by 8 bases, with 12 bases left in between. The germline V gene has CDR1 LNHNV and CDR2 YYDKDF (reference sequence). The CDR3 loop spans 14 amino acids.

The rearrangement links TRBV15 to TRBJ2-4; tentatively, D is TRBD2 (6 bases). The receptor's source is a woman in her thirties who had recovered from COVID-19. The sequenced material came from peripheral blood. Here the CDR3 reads CATSRVRGEDIQYF. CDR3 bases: TGTGCCACCAGCAGAGTTCGAGGGGAGGACATTCAGTACTTC. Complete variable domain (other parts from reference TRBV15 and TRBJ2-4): DAMVIQNPRYQVTQFGKPVTLSCSQTLNHNVMYWYQQKSSQAPKLLFHYYDKDFNNEADTPDNFQSRRPNTSFCFLDIRSPGLGDTAMYLCATSRVRGEDIQYFGAGTRLSVL.